This note documents a single T cell receptor beta chain sequence. What it recognizes is unknown. The CDR3 sequence is 15 residues long. The junction had 8 bases not matched to a gene; V was cut back by 4 bases and J by 6 bases. In germline, CDR1 is SGDLS, CDR2 YYNGEE. The data belong to a study of T cells after yellow fever vaccination. Points from the study as a whole: Abundant clonotypes from the bulk population could contaminate FACS-sorted repertoires.

For TCR, cDNA came from 5'RACE template switching, which added a universal primer site and UMIs. In TCRdb, the 5' RACE reads were re-called with MiXCR into one record per CDR3 protein. The data contain about 400,000 distinct CDR3 sequences, around 10% of them singletons. The specimen comprised PBMCs, sampled on the day of the first yellow fever vaccination. This rearrangement joins TRBV9 to TRBJ2-3; 10 nucleotides align to TRBD2. This clonotype originated in a man younger than 35 who received the YFV17D yellow fever vaccine. CDR3 nucleotide sequence: TGTGCCAGCAGCCGGAGCGGGGGGGTCAGTGATACGCAGTATTTT. Translated, it gives CASSRSGGVSDTQYF.